This entry lists 7 T cell receptor beta chains sequenced from one sample in a study of blood T cells in healthy people across ages (dated by TCRdb to between 2015 and 2016). Libraries came from 5' RACE. Sequencing relied on an Illumina HiSeq 2500. A second PCR of roughly 7 to 12 cycles was performed with a sample-barcoded 5' primer and a J-beta primer mix. The public reads were run again by TCRdb, first through fastp at Q25 and then through MiXCR, and only productive beta chains were kept. One record per CDR3 amino acid sequence lists the most common genes and DNA. The sample table lists around 800,000 distinct CDR3 sequences, roughly 24% of them with a count of one. The top ten constitute less than 3.5% of the sample. These data were likewise used in another study, on T cells of mothers and their children.

Sequenced material: blood. These receptors were collected from a boy aged 5-17 years in good health.

This clonotype showed up just a few times. The V call is TRBV28, the J call TRBJ1-2, with D tentatively TRBD1 (5 bases). The germline CDR1 and CDR2 sequences are MDHEN and SYDVKM. Deletions cut 3 bases from V and 7 bases from J, with 9 bases between. The CDR3 has 12 amino acids. The CDR3 protein is CASSLGQFGYTF. The DNA of the CDR3 is TGTGCCAGCAGTTTGGGGCAGTTTGGCTACACCTTC.

The chain carries TRBV19 and TRBJ2-4; TRBD2 agrees at 8 bases. The CDR3 is made up of 17 amino acids. The trim removed 6 bases at V and 0 bases at J, leaving 10 bases unmatched. The germline gives CDR1 LNHDA, CDR2 SQIVND (reference sequence). The CDR3 here is CASSRTGGGLAKNIQYF. The CDR3, as DNA: TGTGCCAGTAGCCGGACGGGAGGGGGACTAGCCAAAAACATTCAGTACTTC.

The chain uses TRBV7-9 and TRBJ1-6; tentatively, D is TRBD1 (5 bases). V dropped 5 bases and J dropped 5 bases, with 19 bases sitting between them. The CDR3 consists of 17 residues. Germline loops: CDR1 SEHNR, CDR2 FQNEAQ (reference sequence). The chain's CDR3 is CASSPPGGRNDNSPLHF. CDR3 in DNA: TGTGCCAGCAGCCCCCCCGGGGGAAGGAACGATAATTCACCCCTCCACTTT.

The chain uses TRBV7-9 and TRBJ2-3; D not certain. Germline CDR1 and CDR2: SEHNR and FQNEAQ (reference sequence). The CDR3 is 13 amino acids. Deletions cut 5 bases from V and 2 bases from J, with 8 bases between. The CDR3 sequence is CASSPNPTDTQYF. The DNA for the CDR3 is TGTGCCAGCAGCCCTAACCCCACAGATACGCAGTATTTT.

The gene calls are TRBV7-9 and TRBJ1-1, with D uncertain. This CDR3 has 14 residues. Germline loops: CDR1 SEHNR, CDR2 FQNEAQ (reference sequence). Trimming took 5 bases from V and 6 from J, leaving 16 bases between them. The CDR3 is CASSVDEDRSEAFF. CDR3 coding DNA: TGTGCCAGCAGCGTCGACGAGGATCGGTCTGAAGCTTTCTTT.

This chain uses TRBV7-9 with TRBJ2-7; no clear D gene. The CDR3 spans 12 residues. Per germline, CDR1 SEHNR and CDR2 FQNEAQ (reference sequence). Trimming removed 5 bases from V and 5 bases from J, with 10 bases in between. The CDR3 bases are TGTGCCAGCAGCCCTATCGGCGACGAGCAGTACTTC. Encoded protein: CASSPIGDEQYF.

This clonotype was observed a few times. The V and J genes are TRBV25-1 and TRBJ2-1; maybe TRBD2 (6 bases). Germline V gene lookup returns CDR1 MGHDK and CDR2 SYGVNS. This CDR3 is built from 14 residues. V dropped 4 bases and J dropped 2 bases, with 9 bases sitting between them. In DNA, the CDR3 is TGTGCCAGCAGTGGACTAGGACCCTACAATGAGCAGTTCTTC. This sequence encodes CASSGLGPYNEQFF.